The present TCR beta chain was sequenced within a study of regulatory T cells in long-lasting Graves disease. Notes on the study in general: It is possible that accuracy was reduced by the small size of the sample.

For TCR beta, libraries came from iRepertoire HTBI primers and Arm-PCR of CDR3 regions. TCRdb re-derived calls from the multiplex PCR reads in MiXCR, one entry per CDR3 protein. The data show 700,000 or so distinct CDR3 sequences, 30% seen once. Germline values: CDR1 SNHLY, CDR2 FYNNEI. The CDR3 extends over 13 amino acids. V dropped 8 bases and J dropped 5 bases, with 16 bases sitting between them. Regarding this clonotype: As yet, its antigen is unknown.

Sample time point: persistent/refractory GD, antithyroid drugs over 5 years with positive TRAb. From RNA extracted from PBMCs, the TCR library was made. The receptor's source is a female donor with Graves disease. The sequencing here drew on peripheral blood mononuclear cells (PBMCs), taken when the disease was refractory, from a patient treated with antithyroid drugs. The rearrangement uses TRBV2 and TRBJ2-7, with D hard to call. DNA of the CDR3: TGTGCCAGCCAACCGGGCCCCCCCAACGAGCAGTACTTC. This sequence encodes CASQPGPPNEQYF.